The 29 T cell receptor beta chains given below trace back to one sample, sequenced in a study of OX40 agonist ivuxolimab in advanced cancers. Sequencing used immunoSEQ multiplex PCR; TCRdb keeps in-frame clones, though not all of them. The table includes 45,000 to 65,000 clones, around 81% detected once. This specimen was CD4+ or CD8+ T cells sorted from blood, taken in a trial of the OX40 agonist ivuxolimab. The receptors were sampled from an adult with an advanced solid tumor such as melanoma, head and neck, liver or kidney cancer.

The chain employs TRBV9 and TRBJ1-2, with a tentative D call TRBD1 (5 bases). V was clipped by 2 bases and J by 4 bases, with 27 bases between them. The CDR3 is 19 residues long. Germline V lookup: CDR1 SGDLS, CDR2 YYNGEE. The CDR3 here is CASSVSYAGLLSAPYGYTF. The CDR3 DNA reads TGTGCCAGCAGCGTTTCATATGCAGGGCTTCTGTCTGCCCCCTATGGCTACACCTTC.

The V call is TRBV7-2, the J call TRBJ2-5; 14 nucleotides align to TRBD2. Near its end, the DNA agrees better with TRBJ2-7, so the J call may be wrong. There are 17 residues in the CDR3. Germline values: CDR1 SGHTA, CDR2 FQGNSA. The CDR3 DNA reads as TGTGCCAGCAGCTTACGGACTAGCGGGGGGATCCGCCACGAGCAGTACTTC. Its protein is CASSLRTSGGIRHEQYF.

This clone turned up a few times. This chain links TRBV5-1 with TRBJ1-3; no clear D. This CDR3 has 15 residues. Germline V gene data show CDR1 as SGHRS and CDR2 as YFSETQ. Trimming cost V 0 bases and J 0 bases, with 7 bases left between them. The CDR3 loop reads CASSLGGSSGNTIYF. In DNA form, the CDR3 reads TGCGCCAGCAGCTTGGGTGGGAGCTCTGGAAACACCATATATTTT.

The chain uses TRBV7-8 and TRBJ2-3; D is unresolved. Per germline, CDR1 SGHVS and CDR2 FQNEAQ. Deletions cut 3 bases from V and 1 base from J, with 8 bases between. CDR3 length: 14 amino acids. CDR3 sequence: CASSLYPGTDTQYF. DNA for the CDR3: TGTGCCAGCAGCTTGTACCCGGGCACAGATACGCAGTATTTT.

CDR3 sequence reads: CASRTGEVTEAFF. The CDR3 DNA follows: TGTGCCAGCAGGACAGGGGAAGTCACTGAAGCTTTCTTT. The V gene is TRBV5-6, the J gene TRBJ1-1; 8 nucleotides align to TRBD1. CDR1 SGHDT and CDR2 YYEEEE come from the germline V gene. This CDR3 spans 13 amino acids. V dropped 5 bases and J dropped 4; count of bases not matched to a gene: 4.

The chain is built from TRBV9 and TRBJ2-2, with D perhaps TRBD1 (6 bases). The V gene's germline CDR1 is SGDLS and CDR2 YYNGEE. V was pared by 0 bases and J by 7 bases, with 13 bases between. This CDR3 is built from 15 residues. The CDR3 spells CASSVGAGVIGELFF. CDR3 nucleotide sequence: TGTGCCAGCAGCGTAGGGGCAGGGGTTATCGGGGAGCTGTTTTTT.

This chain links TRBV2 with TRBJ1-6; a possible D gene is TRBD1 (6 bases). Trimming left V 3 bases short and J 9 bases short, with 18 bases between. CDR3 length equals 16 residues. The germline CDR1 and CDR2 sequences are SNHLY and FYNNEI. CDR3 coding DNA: TGTGCCAGCAGTGATACCGGGACATCTTCAAGTTCACCCCTCCACTTT. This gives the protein CASSDTGTSSSSPLHF. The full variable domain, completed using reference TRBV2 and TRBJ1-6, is EPEVTQTPSHQVTQMGQEVILRCVPISNHLYFYWYRQILGQKVEFLVSFYNNEISEKSEIFDDQFSVERPDGSNFTLKIRSTKLEDSAMYFCASSDTGTSSSSPLHFGNGTRLTVT.

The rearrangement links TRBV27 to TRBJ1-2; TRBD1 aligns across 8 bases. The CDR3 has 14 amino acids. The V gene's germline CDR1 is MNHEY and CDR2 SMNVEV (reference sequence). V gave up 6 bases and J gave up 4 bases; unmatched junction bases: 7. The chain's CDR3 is CASSRTGPGYGYTF. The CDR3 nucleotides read TGTGCCAGCAGCCGGACAGGGCCGGGCTATGGCTACACCTTC.

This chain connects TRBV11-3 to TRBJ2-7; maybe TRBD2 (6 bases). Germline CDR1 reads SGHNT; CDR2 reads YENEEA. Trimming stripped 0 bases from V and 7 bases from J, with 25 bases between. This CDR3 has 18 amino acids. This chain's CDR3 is CASSLDRVSGDVPREQYF. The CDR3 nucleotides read TGTGCCAGCAGCTTAGATAGGGTTAGCGGCGACGTACCTCGAGAGCAGTACTTC.

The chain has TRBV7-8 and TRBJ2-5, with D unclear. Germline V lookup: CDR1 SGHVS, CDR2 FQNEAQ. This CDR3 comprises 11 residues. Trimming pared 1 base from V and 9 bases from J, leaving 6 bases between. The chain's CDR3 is CASSLVEAQYF. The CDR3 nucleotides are TGTGCCAGCAGCTTAGTTGAGGCCCAGTACTTC.

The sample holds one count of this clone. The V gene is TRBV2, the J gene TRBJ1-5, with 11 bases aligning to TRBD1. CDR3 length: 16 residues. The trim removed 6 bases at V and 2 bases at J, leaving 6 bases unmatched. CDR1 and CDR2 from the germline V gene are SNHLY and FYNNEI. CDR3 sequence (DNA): TGTGCCAGCAGGAGGGACAGGGGGTATGGCAATCAGCCCCAGCATTTT. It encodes CASRRDRGYGNQPQHF.

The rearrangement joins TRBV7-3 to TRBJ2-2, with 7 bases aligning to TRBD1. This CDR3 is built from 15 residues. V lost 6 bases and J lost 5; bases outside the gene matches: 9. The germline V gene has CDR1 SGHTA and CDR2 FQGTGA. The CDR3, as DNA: TGTGCCAGCAGGAAAGGGGGCGCGCGGACCGGGGAGCTGTTTTTT. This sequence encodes CASRKGGARTGELFF.

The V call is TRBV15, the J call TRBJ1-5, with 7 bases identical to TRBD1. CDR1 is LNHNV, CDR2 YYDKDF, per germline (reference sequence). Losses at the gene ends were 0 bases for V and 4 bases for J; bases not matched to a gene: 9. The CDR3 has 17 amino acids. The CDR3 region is CATSRDLNPGGNQPQHF. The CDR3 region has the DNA TGTGCCACCAGCAGAGATCTGAACCCAGGGGGGAATCAGCCCCAGCATTTT.

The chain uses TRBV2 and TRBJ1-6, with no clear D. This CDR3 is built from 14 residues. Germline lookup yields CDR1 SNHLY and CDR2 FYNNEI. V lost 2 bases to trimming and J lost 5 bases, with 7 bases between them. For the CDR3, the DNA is TGTGCCAGCAGTGAACGGGGAGATAATTCACCCCTCCACTTT. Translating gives CASSERGDNSPLHF.

The CDR3 nucleotides are TGTGCCAGCAGTCCTCGCGAGGGGAGGAGAGACGAGCAGTACTTC. Translating it yields CASSPREGRRDEQYF. The rearrangement joins TRBV6-6 to TRBJ2-7; possible D gene TRBD2, 6 bases. Trimming removed 5 bases at V and 5 bases at J, with 19 bases between. The germline CDR1 and CDR2 sequences are MNHNY and SVGAGI (reference sequence). The CDR3 covers 15 residues.

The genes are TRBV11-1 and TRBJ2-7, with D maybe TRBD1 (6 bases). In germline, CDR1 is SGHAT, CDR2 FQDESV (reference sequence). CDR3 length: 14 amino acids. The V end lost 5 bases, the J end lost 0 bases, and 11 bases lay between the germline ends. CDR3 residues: CASSRDRFSYEQYF. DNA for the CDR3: TGTGCCAGCAGCCGAGACAGGTTCTCCTACGAGCAGTACTTC.

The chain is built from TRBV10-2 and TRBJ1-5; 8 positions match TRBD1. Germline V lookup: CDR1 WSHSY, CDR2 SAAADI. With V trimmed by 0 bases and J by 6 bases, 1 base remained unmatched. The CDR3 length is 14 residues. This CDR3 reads CASSESTGGQPQHF. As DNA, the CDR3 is TGCGCCAGCAGTGAGTCTACAGGGGGTCAGCCCCAGCATTTT.

CDR3 in amino acids: CASSGSGGAIETQYF. The CDR3 DNA reads TGCGCCAGCAGCGGTAGCGGGGGGGCGATTGAGACCCAGTACTTC. J is TRBJ2-5 and V is TRBV5-1; 11 nucleotides match TRBD2. The CDR3 is 15 residues long. V shed 4 bases and J 5 bases; nucleotides not matched to a gene: 7. CDR1 is SGHRS, CDR2 YFSETQ, per germline.

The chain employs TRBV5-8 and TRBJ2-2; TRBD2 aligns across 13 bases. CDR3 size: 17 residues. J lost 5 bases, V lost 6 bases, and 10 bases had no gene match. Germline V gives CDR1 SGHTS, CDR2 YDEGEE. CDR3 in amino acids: CASTRGLAGVETGELFF. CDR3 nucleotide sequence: TGTGCCAGCACCCGTGGACTAGCGGGGGTAGAAACCGGGGAGCTGTTTTTT.

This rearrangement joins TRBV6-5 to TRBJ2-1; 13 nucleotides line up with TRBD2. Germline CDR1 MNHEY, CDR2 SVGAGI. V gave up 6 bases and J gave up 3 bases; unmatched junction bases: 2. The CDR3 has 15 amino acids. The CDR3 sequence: CASSRTSGGYNEQFF. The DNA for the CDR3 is TGTGCCAGCAGCCGGACTAGCGGGGGCTACAATGAGCAGTTCTTC.

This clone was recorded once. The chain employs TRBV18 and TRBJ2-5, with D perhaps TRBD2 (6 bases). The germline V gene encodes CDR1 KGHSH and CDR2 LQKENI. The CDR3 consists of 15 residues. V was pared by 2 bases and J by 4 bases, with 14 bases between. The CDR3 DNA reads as TGTGCCAGCTCACCAACAGGCCCCGGGGGAGAGACCCAGTACTTC. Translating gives CASSPTGPGGETQYF.

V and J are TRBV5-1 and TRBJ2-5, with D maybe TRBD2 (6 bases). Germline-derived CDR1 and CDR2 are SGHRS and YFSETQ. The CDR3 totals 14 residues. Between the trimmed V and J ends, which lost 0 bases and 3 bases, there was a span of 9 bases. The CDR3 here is CASSLGGAKETQYF. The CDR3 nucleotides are TGCGCCAGCAGCTTGGGCGGGGCAAAAGAGACCCAGTACTTC.

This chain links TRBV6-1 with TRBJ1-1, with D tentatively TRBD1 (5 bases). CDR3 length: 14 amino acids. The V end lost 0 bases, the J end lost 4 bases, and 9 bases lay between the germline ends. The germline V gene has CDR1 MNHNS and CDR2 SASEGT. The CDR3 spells CASSEAYRGTEAFF. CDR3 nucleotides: TGTGCCAGCAGTGAAGCGTATAGGGGCACTGAAGCTTTCTTT.

DNA of the CDR3: TGTGCCAGCAGTTCAACCTGGGACAGCTCCTACGAGCAGTACTTC. This codes for CASSSTWDSSYEQYF. The rearrangement links TRBV6-5 to TRBJ2-7; 7 bases map to TRBD1. The V segment lost 4 bases and the J segment 0 bases; nucleotides outside the gene matches: 6. Germline V gives CDR1 MNHEY, CDR2 SVGAGI. This CDR3 contains 15 residues.

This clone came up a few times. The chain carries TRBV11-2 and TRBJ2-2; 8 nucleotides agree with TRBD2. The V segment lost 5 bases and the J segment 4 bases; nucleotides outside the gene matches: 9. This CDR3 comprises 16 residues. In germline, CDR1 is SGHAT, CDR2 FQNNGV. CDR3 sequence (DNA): TGTGCCAGCAGCCGGTTCGCGGGGGGCCGCACCGGGGAGCTGTTTTTT. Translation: CASSRFAGGRTGELFF.

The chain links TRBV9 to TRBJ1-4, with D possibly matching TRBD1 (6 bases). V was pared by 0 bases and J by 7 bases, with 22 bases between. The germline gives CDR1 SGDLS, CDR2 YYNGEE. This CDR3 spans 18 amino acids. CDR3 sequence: CASSVATPGGGQAEKLFF. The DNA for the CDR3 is TGTGCCAGCAGCGTAGCCACCCCTGGGGGGGGGCAGGCTGAAAAACTGTTTTTT.

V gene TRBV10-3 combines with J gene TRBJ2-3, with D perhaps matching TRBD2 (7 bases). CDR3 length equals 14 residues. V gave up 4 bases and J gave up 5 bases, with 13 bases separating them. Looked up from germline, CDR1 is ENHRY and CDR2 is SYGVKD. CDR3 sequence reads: CAISAGLGGDTQYF. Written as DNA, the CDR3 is TGTGCCATCAGTGCCGGACTAGGGGGAGATACGCAGTATTTT.

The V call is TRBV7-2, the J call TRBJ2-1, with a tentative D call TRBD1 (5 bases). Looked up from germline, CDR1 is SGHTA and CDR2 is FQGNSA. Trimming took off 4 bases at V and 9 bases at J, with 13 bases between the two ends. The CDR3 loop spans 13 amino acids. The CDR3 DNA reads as TGTGCCAGCAGCTCAGACAGTTCGGGTGAGCAGTTCTTC. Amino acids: CASSSDSSGEQFF.

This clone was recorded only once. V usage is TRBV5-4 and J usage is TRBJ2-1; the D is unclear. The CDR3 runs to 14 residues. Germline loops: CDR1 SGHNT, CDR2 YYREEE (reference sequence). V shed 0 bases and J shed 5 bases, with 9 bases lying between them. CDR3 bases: TGTGCCAGCAGCTTGGCAGTCAGAAACAATGAGCAGTTCTTC. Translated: CASSLAVRNNEQFF.